The 26 T cell receptor beta chains below were found in one sample sequenced in a study of human T cells and chemical hapten exposure. Sample time point: healthy volunteer bleed at 2 weeks. Total RNA was isolated from whole blood that had not been fractionated. Using its own MiXCR run on the RACE reads, TCRdb lists one record per CDR3 protein. Of approximately 45,000 distinct CDR3 sequences in the sample, around 4% were seen once. Sequenced sample: whole blood. These receptors all come from a female donor in good health. Some clones in this sample may be carry-over from other donors' samples.

This clonotype was seen at least ten times. This rearrangement joins TRBV2 to TRBJ1-5; 8 bases are a match to TRBD1. Germline CDR1 reads SNHLY; CDR2 reads FYNNEI. J lost 6 bases, V lost 6 bases, and 7 bases had no gene match. This CDR3 is 14 amino acids long. The CDR3 bases are TGTGCCAGCAGCCCGGACAGGGTGGCTCAGCCCCAGCATTTT. It codes for CASSPDRVAQPQHF.

This clonotype occurred many times. The chain is built from TRBV18 and TRBJ2-6, with D unclear. Deletions cut 3 bases from V and 1 base from J, with 10 bases between. CDR3 length equals 16 residues. From germline, CDR1 is KGHSH and CDR2 LQKENI. The CDR3 here is CASSPVRGSGANVLTF. As DNA, the CDR3 is TGTGCCAGCTCACCGGTTAGAGGTTCTGGGGCCAACGTCCTGACTTTC.

There are many counts of this clonotype. This sequence joins TRBV28 and TRBJ1-2; D might be TRBD1 (5 bases). Germline V gene data show CDR1 as MDHEN and CDR2 as SYDVKM. V was pared by 4 bases and J by 8 bases, with 11 bases between. CDR3 length: 12 residues. The CDR3 reads CASSSLGLGYTF. In nucleotides, the CDR3 is TGTGCCAGCAGTTCCTTGGGACTAGGCTACACCTTC.

Remarks on this clonotype: The conserved closing phenylalanine or tryptophan is absent in this CDR3, likely reflecting a read error. The chain joins TRBV12-3 or TRBV12-4 to TRBJ2-7; TRBD1 aligns across 10 bases. Trimming took 4 bases from V and 2 from J; bases not matched to a gene: 2. This CDR3 is built from 14 residues. The CDR3: CASSSGQGPYEQYL. The CDR3 DNA reads TGTGCCAGCAGTTCGGGACAGGGGCCCTACGAGCAGTACCTC.

The chain recombines TRBV18 with TRBJ2-1, with 11 bases aligning to TRBD2. V gave up 1 base and J gave up 6 bases; unmatched junction bases: 2. In germline, CDR1 is KGHSH, CDR2 LQKENI. The CDR3 sequence is 15 residues long. The CDR3 nucleotides read TGTGCCAGCTCACCACGGCTAGCGGGGGGCAATGAGCAGTTCTTC. Amino acids: CASSPRLAGGNEQFF. The whole variable domain, filled in from reference TRBV18 and TRBJ2-1, reads NAGVMQNPRHLVRRRGQEARLRCSPMKGHSHVYWYRQLPEEGLKFMVYLQKENIIDESGMPKERFSAEFPKEGPSILRIQQVVRGDSAAYFCASSPRLAGGNEQFFGPGTRLTVL.

This clonotype was seen a handful of times. The rearrangement links TRBV18 to TRBJ1-2, with 9 positions matching TRBD1. Germline CDR1 and CDR2: KGHSH and LQKENI. This CDR3 is 13 amino acids long. Trimming cost V 3 bases and J 7 bases; bases outside gene matches: 3. DNA of the CDR3: TGTGCCAGCTCACCTCTGGACAGGGGTGGCTACACCTTC. It encodes CASSPLDRGGYTF.

About this clonotype itself: This may stem from a read error, because a much larger clone lies one nucleotide away. This rearrangement joins TRBV20-1 to TRBJ1-6; D is uncertain. CDR3 length equals 13 residues. Germline V gene sequence: CDR1 DFQATT, CDR2 SNEGSKA (reference sequence). CDR3 nucleotides: TGCAGTGCTAAGCTGGGGATTTACTCACCCCTCAACTTT. It translates to CSAKLGIYSPLNF.

About this clonotype: Given a much more abundant clone one base away, this may be a read error. The rearrangement uses TRBV7-3 and TRBJ2-3; D is possibly TRBD2 (5 bases). Germline loops: CDR1 SGHTA, CDR2 FQGTGA. The germline V and J ends were trimmed by 5 bases and 9 bases, with 15 bases remaining between them. This CDR3 has 13 amino acids. Here the CDR3 DNA reads TGTGCCAGCAGCCCGGGGTGGGAACGGACGCAGTATTTT. This gives the protein CASSPGWERTQYF.

V gene TRBV4-2 combines with J gene TRBJ2-3; the match to TRBD2 covers 9 bases. Germline CDR1 reads LGHNA; CDR2 reads YNFKEQ. CDR3 length equals 19 residues. Trimming at V came to 0 bases and at J to 6 bases, leaving 16 bases not matched to a gene. The CDR3 DNA is TGTGCCAGCAGCCAAGATCGTAGGGGTGCCAGCGGGGGGTTGGATACGCAGTATTTT. It yields the protein CASSQDRRGASGGLDTQYF.

This clonotype appeared many times. The chain carries TRBV12-3 or TRBV12-4 and TRBJ1-2; 10 bases agree with TRBD1. The V segment lost 3 bases and the J segment 7 bases; nucleotides outside the gene matches: 2. The CDR3 loop spans 13 amino acids. CDR3 region: CASSLGQGLGYTF. The CDR3 DNA reads as TGTGCCAGCAGTTTGGGACAGGGGCTTGGCTACACCTTC.

In this sample, this clonotype turned up many times. The CDR3, as DNA: TGTGCCAGCAGTACCTGGACAGGGGGCGAAGAGACCCAGTACTTC. Amino acid sequence: CASSTWTGGEETQYF. The chain links TRBV7-3 to TRBJ2-5; 11 positions agree with TRBD1. This CDR3 is built from 15 residues. V was clipped by 6 bases and J by 3 bases; unmatched bases: 6. Germline-derived CDR1 and CDR2 are SGHTA and FQGTGA.

Ten or more counts support this clonotype. This sequence joins TRBV6-2 or TRBV6-3 and TRBJ2-1; D is unresolved. Deletions cut 5 bases from V and 7 bases from J, with 6 bases between. Germline V gives CDR1 MNHEY, CDR2 SVGEGT. CDR3 length: 11 amino acids. The CDR3 DNA is TGTGCCAGCAGTGATTGGAATGAGCAGTTCTTC. Its translation is CASSDWNEQFF.

This clonotype was counted between two and nine times. The chain employs TRBV21-1 and TRBJ1-5. TRBV21-1 is a documented pseudogene. The CDR3 covers 17 residues. CDR3 in amino acids: CASSKGVVGTSNQPQHF. For the CDR3, the DNA is TGTGCCAGCAGCAAAGGAGTTGTGGGCACGAGCAATCAGCCCCAGCATTTT.

This clonotype was picked up many times. The chain combines TRBV7-9 with TRBJ1-6, with TRBD1 matching 8 bases. CDR1 and CDR2 from the germline V gene are SEHNR and FQNEAQ (reference sequence). CDR3 length: 15 residues. Trimming at V came to 5 bases and at J to 3 bases, leaving 3 bases not matched to a gene. Here the CDR3 reads CASSIGQGYNSPLHF. The CDR3 nucleotides are TGTGCCAGCAGCATCGGACAGGGCTATAATTCACCCCTCCACTTT.

As concerns this clonotype: This may be a read error, as it is one base from a much larger clone. V usage is TRBV21-1 and J usage is TRBJ2-5. TRBV21-1 is designated a pseudogene. The CDR3 is made up of 16 amino acids. CDR3 residues: CASSGVSEDLQETQYF. In nucleotides, the CDR3 is TGTGCCAGCAGCGGGGTCAGCGAGGACCTCCAAGAGACCCAGTACTTC.

V gene TRBV7-2 combines with J gene TRBJ2-3, with 10 bases aligning to TRBD2. The trim removed 3 bases at V and 3 bases at J, leaving 9 bases unmatched. The CDR3 totals 17 residues. Germline V gene lookup returns CDR1 SGHTA and CDR2 FQGNSA. The CDR3 protein is CASSLQFSGGGTDTQYF. The CDR3 DNA sequence: TGTGCCAGCAGCTTGCAGTTCAGCGGGGGGGGTACAGATACGCAGTATTTT. Variable domain in full (rest from reference TRBV7-2 and TRBJ2-3): GAGVSQSPSNKVTEKGKDVELRCDPISGHTALYWYRQSLGQGLEFLIYFQGNSAPDKSGLPSDRFSAERTGGSVSTLTIQRTQQEDSAVYLCASSLQFSGGGTDTQYFGPGTRLTVL.

This clonotype was observed many times. The chain links TRBV5-6 to TRBJ2-3, with D tentatively TRBD1 (5 bases). The V end lost 0 bases, the J end lost 4 bases, and 15 bases lay between the germline ends. In germline, CDR1 is SGHDT, CDR2 YYEEEE. This CDR3 is 16 amino acids long. The CDR3 sequence is CASSLDWPGWADTQYF. In nucleotides, the CDR3 is TGTGCCAGCAGCTTGGACTGGCCAGGGTGGGCAGATACGCAGTATTTT.

At least ten counts were recorded for this clonotype. V gene TRBV18 combines with J gene TRBJ2-1; 7 bases match TRBD2. Trimming at V came to 2 bases and at J to 0 bases, leaving 1 base not matched to a gene. The CDR3 consists of 15 residues. CDR1 is KGHSH, CDR2 LQKENI, per germline. The CDR3 DNA reads TGTGCCAGCTCACCAATAGCGGGCTCCTACAATGAGCAGTTCTTC. Amino acid sequence: CASSPIAGSYNEQFF. Together with reference TRBV18 and TRBJ2-1, the CDR3 gives the full variable domain: NAGVMQNPRHLVRRRGQEARLRCSPMKGHSHVYWYRQLPEEGLKFMVYLQKENIIDESGMPKERFSAEFPKEGPSILRIQQVVRGDSAAYFCASSPIAGSYNEQFFGPGTRLTVL.

This clonotype has ten or more counts. The V gene is TRBV27, the J gene TRBJ2-7; TRBD2 matches 13 bases. Germline V CDR1 and CDR2: MNHEY, SMNVEV (reference sequence). The CDR3 loop spans 16 amino acids. Trimming cost V 5 bases and J 3 bases; bases outside gene matches: 7. Here the CDR3 reads CASSTSGGAYVYEQYF. The CDR3 DNA sequence: TGTGCCAGCAGTACTAGCGGGGGGGCCTACGTCTACGAGCAGTACTTC.

This clonotype was seen repeatedly, ten times or more. The chain recombines TRBV10-3 with TRBJ2-2, with a tentative D call TRBD1 (6 bases). This CDR3 region has 17 residues. The V gene's germline CDR1 is ENHRY and CDR2 SYGVKD. Trimming cost V 3 bases and J 4 bases, with 18 bases left between them. CDR3 in amino acids: CAISDSPQGLGTGELFF. Here the CDR3 DNA reads TGTGCCATCAGTGATAGTCCCCAGGGGCTCGGCACCGGGGAGCTGTTTTTT.

This clonotype was counted ten times or more. This chain connects TRBV12-3 or TRBV12-4 to TRBJ2-7, with 7 bases fitting TRBD1. V gave up 5 bases and J gave up 0 bases; unmatched junction bases: 7. The CDR3 consists of 15 residues. CDR3 DNA sequence: TGTGCCAGCAGTGCCCGACAGGGAAGCTCCTACGAGCAGTACTTC. Residues: CASSARQGSSYEQYF.

The table lists this clonotype with a few counts. The chain couples TRBV5-1 to TRBJ2-5; either TRBD1 or TRBD2 may fit D (5 bases each). The CDR3 spans 15 residues. V lost 0 bases, J lost 1 base, and 10 bases lay in between. CDR1 is SGHRS and CDR2 is YFSETQ in the germline V gene. CDR3 sequence: CASSLAGTSQETQYF. The CDR3 nucleotides read TGCGCCAGCAGCTTGGCCGGGACCTCCCAAGAGACCCAGTACTTC.

Only a few counts were recorded for this clonotype. The chain employs TRBV12-3 or TRBV12-4 and TRBJ2-1; 10 bases line up with TRBD2. The CDR3 length is 14 residues. V gave up 8 bases and J gave up 4 bases; unmatched junction bases: 5. The CDR3 here is CASLIAGGYNEQFF. In nucleotides, the CDR3 is TGTGCCAGCCTAATAGCGGGGGGTTACAATGAGCAGTTCTTC.

There are many counts of this clonotype. The rearrangement uses TRBV12-3 or TRBV12-4 and TRBJ1-5; possible D gene TRBD1, 5 bases. Trimming shortened V by 5 bases and J by 1 base, and 15 bases separated the two germline ends. CDR3 length: 16 residues. Here the CDR3 reads CASSGGGRKSNQPQHF. DNA of the CDR3: TGTGCCAGCAGTGGGGGTGGGCGGAAGAGCAATCAGCCCCAGCATTTT.

In its sample, this clonotype was seen many times. V gene TRBV4-1 combines with J gene TRBJ1-3, with no clear D. The germline gives CDR1 MGHRA, CDR2 YSYEKL. The germline V and J ends were trimmed by 0 bases and 2 bases, with 8 bases remaining between them. CDR3 length: 15 amino acids. Here the CDR3 DNA reads TGCGCCAGCAGCCAAGATTGGGGTACTGGAAACACCATATATTTT. This gives the protein CASSQDWGTGNTIYF.

This clonotype showed up many times. The chain couples TRBV15 to TRBJ2-5; no clear D gene. The CDR3 contains 13 residues. CDR1 is LNHNV, CDR2 YYDKDF, per germline (reference sequence). V was trimmed by 0 bases and J by 5 bases, leaving 7 bases between them. CDR3: CATSREVWETQYF. The CDR3 nucleotides read TGTGCCACCAGCAGAGAGGTTTGGGAGACCCAGTACTTC.